The clone carrying this TCR beta chain counts as medium-sized. Clones were sequenced by immunoSEQ multiplex PCR, and TCRdb holds only the in-frame ones, with some missing. Of about 45,000 clones in the sample, about 80% were seen once. The data originate from a study of OX40 agonist ivuxolimab in advanced cancers. The receptor comes from an adult with an advanced solid tumor such as melanoma, head and neck, liver or kidney cancer. The sequenced sample was CD4+ or CD8+ T cells sorted from blood, obtained in a trial of the OX40 agonist ivuxolimab.

The CDR3 is CASSEYWGQADEAFF. As DNA, the CDR3 is TGTGCCAGCAGTGAGTACTGGGGACAGGCGGATGAAGCTTTCTTT. The chain recombines TRBV2 with TRBJ1-1; 8 nucleotides align to TRBD1. The CDR3 is 15 amino acids. Losses at the gene ends were 3 bases for V and 7 bases for J; bases not matched to a gene: 10. Germline loops: CDR1 SNHLY, CDR2 FYNNEI. Full variable domain (remainder filled in from reference TRBV2 and TRBJ1-1): EPEVTQTPSHQVTQMGQEVILRCVPISNHLYFYWYRQILGQKVEFLVSFYNNEISEKSEIFDDQFSVERPDGSNFTLKIRSTKLEDSAMYFCASSEYWGQADEAFFGQGTRLTVV.